Following are 17 T cell receptor beta chains from one sample sequenced in a study of blood T cell repertoires in COVID-19. Data came from immunoSEQ multiplex PCR; TCRdb stores just in-frame clones and leaves some out. The sample carries 180,000 or so clones, about 83% recorded once. The sequenced sample was peripheral blood. All receptors come from a person aged 70 to 85 with COVID-19, enrolled during active disease.

The rearrangement joins TRBV9 to TRBJ2-5; 7 nucleotides line up with TRBD1. V dropped 4 bases and J dropped 3; count of bases not matched to a gene: 9. Germline CDR1 reads SGDLS; CDR2 reads YYNGEE. This CDR3 comprises 15 residues. CDR3 residues: CASSKNPGTEETQYF. The CDR3 DNA reads as TGTGCCAGCAGCAAGAATCCCGGGACAGAAGAGACCCAGTACTTC.

This rearrangement joins TRBV7-8 to TRBJ1-2; 10 nucleotides align to TRBD1. The CDR3 loop spans 13 amino acids. The germline CDR1 and CDR2 sequences are SGHVS and FQNEAQ. V lost 5 bases, J lost 7 bases, and 4 bases stayed unmatched. The CDR3 protein is CASSMGTGVGYTF. In DNA, the CDR3 is TGTGCCAGCAGCATGGGGACAGGGGTTGGCTACACCTTC.

V is TRBV19 and J is TRBJ1-5; D is perhaps TRBD1 (6 bases). The V and J ends lost 9 bases and 7 bases respectively, with 13 bases between them. This CDR3 region has 12 residues. Germline CDR1 and CDR2: LNHDA and SQIVND (reference sequence). CDR3: CARRRGDQPQHF. In DNA, the CDR3 is TGTGCCAGACGCAGGGGAGACCAGCCCCAGCATTTT.

The chain employs TRBV7-9 and TRBJ1-4; D is possibly TRBD1 (6 bases). The CDR3 has 13 residues. The V gene lost 7 bases and the J gene lost 14 bases, with 20 bases spanning the gap. Germline V CDR1 and CDR2: SEHNR, FQNEAQ (reference sequence). The CDR3 DNA follows: TGTGCCAGCACCGGGGCAGGGGCTTCTCTGCTGTTTTTT. Protein: CASTGAGASLLFF.

The chain carries TRBV7-7 and TRBJ1-6, with TRBD1 matching 9 bases. CDR3 length: 18 amino acids. J gave up 7 bases and V 1 base, and 11 bases lay outside the gene matches. Germline CDR1 SSHAT, CDR2 FNYEAQ (reference sequence). CDR3 residues: CASSLVKGQGGENSPLHF. Written as DNA, the CDR3 is TGTGCCAGCAGCTTAGTCAAGGGACAGGGAGGGGAAAATTCACCCCTCCACTTT.

The chain couples TRBV5-6 to TRBJ2-6; D is uncertain. Trimming took 2 bases from V and 1 from J, leaving 7 bases between them. Germline CDR1 reads SGHDT; CDR2 reads YYEEEE. This CDR3 is built from 15 residues. The CDR3 sequence: CASSFSSSGANVLTF. The CDR3 DNA follows: TGTGCCAGCAGCTTCTCCAGTTCTGGGGCCAACGTCCTGACTTTC.

The chain employs TRBV15 and TRBJ1-4, with D perhaps TRBD1 (6 bases). Looked up from germline, CDR1 is LNHNV and CDR2 is YYDKDF (reference sequence). Trimming pared 5 bases from V and 5 bases from J, leaving 12 bases between. This CDR3 comprises 14 residues. The CDR3 DNA is TGTGCCACCAGCGTCAGGGGCCTAAATGAAAAACTGTTTTTT. It translates to CATSVRGLNEKLFF.

The gene calls are TRBV7-2 and TRBJ1-2; D not resolved. Per germline, CDR1 SGHTA and CDR2 FQGNSA. The V end was cut by 5 bases, the J end by 4 bases, with 17 bases between. The CDR3 is 15 amino acids. CDR3 DNA: TGTGCCAGCAGCCTTCCAGGTCGCCTTTCCTATGGCTACACCTTC. Translating it yields CASSLPGRLSYGYTF.

The J gene is TRBJ1-6, the V gene TRBV19; no clear D gene. Germline loops: CDR1 LNHDA, CDR2 SQIVND (reference sequence). Between the trimmed V and J ends, which lost 5 bases and 6 bases, there was a span of 8 bases. The CDR3 consists of 13 residues. This CDR3 reads CASSEVFNSPLHF. DNA for the CDR3: TGTGCCAGTAGTGAGGTCTTTAATTCACCCCTCCACTTT.

The chain joins TRBV6-5 to TRBJ1-4; 10 bases match TRBD1. The germline V gene encodes CDR1 MNHEY and CDR2 SVGAGI. This CDR3 region has 15 residues. V lost 8 bases and J lost 8; bases outside the gene matches: 11. For the CDR3, the DNA is TGTGCCAGCCGCCAGGGGACAGGGGCTGACGAAAAACTGTTTTTT. It codes for CASRQGTGADEKLFF.

This clone was recorded only once. This chain links TRBV3-1 (or the pseudogene TRBV3-2) with TRBJ1-5; 8 bases fit TRBD1. V was clipped by 0 bases and J by 10 bases; unmatched bases: 8. This CDR3 has 15 amino acids. The germline CDR1 and CDR2 sequences are LGHDT and YNNKEL (reference sequence). CDR3 sequence (DNA): TGTGCCAGCAGCCAAGATTTAACAGGGGGAAGACCCCAGCATTTT. Translated: CASSQDLTGGRPQHF.

The CDR3 reads CASSKGTSGYEQYF. Here the CDR3 DNA reads TGCGCCAGCAGCAAAGGGACTAGCGGCTACGAGCAGTACTTC. J is TRBJ2-7 and V is TRBV5-1; 11 bases match TRBD2. The CDR3 covers 14 residues. Looked up from germline, CDR1 is SGHRS and CDR2 is YFSETQ. The V and J ends lost 4 bases and 3 bases, in that order; junction bases with no gene match: 3.

The rearrangement uses TRBV4-1 and TRBJ1-2; D is perhaps TRBD1 (5 bases). Germline V CDR1 and CDR2: MGHRA, YSYEKL. The CDR3 runs to 14 residues. V was clipped by 0 bases and J by 7 bases, with 12 bases between them. The CDR3 nucleotides are TGCGCCAGCAGCCAAGATGGGGGGATCCGTGGCTACACCTTC. It yields the protein CASSQDGGIRGYTF.

V gene TRBV10-1 combines with J gene TRBJ1-5, with a possible D match to TRBD1 (5 bases). The germline V gene encodes CDR1 WNHNN and CDR2 SYGVQD (reference sequence). The V and J ends lost 7 bases and 7 bases respectively, with 20 bases between them. The CDR3 consists of 15 residues. CDR3 in DNA: TGCGCCAGCACTGATGCAGGGTTGTTCGGGCAGCCCCAGCATTTT. It yields the protein CASTDAGLFGQPQHF.

This clone was counted once. The V and J genes are TRBV6-5 and TRBJ1-6; 7 nucleotides line up with TRBD1. Germline V lookup: CDR1 MNHEY, CDR2 SVGAGI. This CDR3 is built from 15 residues. Trimming took 6 bases from V and 7 from J; bases not matched to a gene: 9. This CDR3 reads CASSLEGAENSPLHF. CDR3 nucleotide sequence: TGTGCCAGCAGCCTCGAGGGGGCGGAGAATTCACCCCTCCACTTT.

This chain uses TRBV12-5 with TRBJ2-2; 8 bases are a match to TRBD2. This CDR3 region has 20 residues. V lost 4 bases to trimming and J lost 0 bases; unmatched junction nucleotides: 16. CDR1 and CDR2 (germline): LGHNT, FRNRAP. CDR3 DNA: TGTGCTAGTGGTTCCCATGCTTACCGTGACGGGAGGGCGAACACCGGGGAGCTGTTTTTT. Its translation is CASGSHAYRDGRANTGELFF. The full variable domain, its missing parts supplied by reference TRBV12-5 and TRBJ2-2, is DARVTQTPRHKVTEMGQEVTMRCQPILGHNTVFWYRQTMMQGLELLAYFRNRAPLDDSGMPKDRFSAEMPDATLATLKIQPSEPRDSAVYFCASGSHAYRDGRANTGELFFGEGSRLTVL.

The V call is TRBV9, the J call TRBJ1-1; 9 bases align to TRBD1. This CDR3 comprises 20 residues. Germline V lookup: CDR1 SGDLS, CDR2 YYNGEE. J was trimmed by 0 bases and V by 7 bases; bases with no gene match: 22. CDR3 residues: CASGGNPSGQGSPMNTEAFF. DNA for the CDR3: TGTGCCAGCGGGGGAAATCCGTCGGGACAGGGTTCCCCAATGAACACTGAAGCTTTCTTT.